Listed below are T cell receptor beta chains from one sample, sequenced in a study of cytomegalovirus exposure and HLA in healthy donors. Libraries were prepared by immunoSEQ multiplex PCR; TCRdb keeps only in-frame clonotypes and omits some of them. Among 160,000 or so clones listed, roughly 79% were seen once. The source material was PBMCs. The origin of the receptors is a woman aged 18-35 years in good health and CMV-seropositive. Each CDR3 is given without its conserved first and last residue. The D gene is left open where the match is weak.

TRBV2	.	ASSENYRTDQF
TRBV5-1	TRBD2	ASKPSLSGSGNEQY
TRBV30	.	AWTILTDTQY
TRBV27	.	ASSLKWTEYGYT
TRBV23-1	.	ASIESDRYTLNQPQH
TRBV11-2	TRBD2	ASSLRLAGEYYNEQF
TRBV5-1	TRBD1	ASSLWGQGSFNTEAF
TRBV11-3	TRBD1	ASSEGQASYEQY
TRBV5-4	TRBD1	ASSLEFPGGYSGGYT
TRBV15	.	ATSRSQGPNEKLF
TRBV11-2	TRBD1	ASSSARDRRAYGYT
TRBV7-2	.	ASSAQLANYGYT
TRBV10-1	.	ASSGWGGYGYT
TRBV4-2	.	ASSQDLNTEAF
TRBV19	.	ASNWAPITGELF
TRBV13	.	ASWRYGNTEAF
TRBV27	TRBD2	ASSLGGGGTDTQY
TRBV27	TRBD2	ASSRWGGADTQY
TRBV5-1	TRBD1	ASRPTGGTDTQY
TRBV19	.	ASNGAGSPNTGELF
TRBV7-8	TRBD1	ASSPDRGPEAF
TRBV7-2	.	ASSHWGQSTEAF
TRBV30	TRBD1	AWSADRVWDTEAF
TRBV5-8	TRBD1	ASSLGQGFREKLF
TRBV7-2	TRBD2	ASSLAGRGGPLTDTQY
TRBV29-1	.	SAAPEGVYEQY
TRBV2	.	ASPTPGKIEAF
TRBV7-9	TRBD1	ASSALGDRSSYEQY
TRBV7-9	TRBD2	ASTRAPLAGQYEQY
TRBV5-1	.	ASSGEEGSESYEQY
TRBV29-1	TRBD2	SAGERGETQY
TRBV5-1	.	ASQTGYSGNTIY
TRBV6-6	.	ASSYPRRSTEAF
TRBV7-9	.	ASSFPTGEKLF
TRBV19	.	ASSIQFGQQETQY
TRBV28	TRBD2	ASTASGGPTYEQY
TRBV2	.	ASSLDSRGGYT
TRBV5-5	TRBD1	ASSSLGTGNPDTQY
TRBV4-3	.	ASSRAGNSYNEQF
TRBV5-1	TRBD1	ASSLVGTEDYEQY
TRBV5-6	TRBD2	ASSTPGLADLGEQY
TRBV7-8	TRBD1	ASSLENDRGTEAF
TRBV7-9	TRBD1	SSSLWYGQGNTEAF
TRBV28	TRBD1	ASSSRTGFNSYEQY
TRBV19	TRBD1	ASIGTGAAGNTIY
TRBV28	.	ASSPLQGQGMETQY
TRBV27	.	ASSLGLNQPQH
TRBV6-1	.	ASRAGSSNQPQH
TRBV7-7	.	ASSFSENTEAF
TRBV29-1	.	SVLQFSSSTDTQY
TRBV5-1	.	ASSQTDNYEQY
TRBV7-9	.	ASSTTGNYGYT
TRBV7-2	.	ASSLGAGGLSYEQY
TRBV11-1	TRBD1	ASSQGGTGRTEAF